The 3 T cell receptor beta chains below were found in one sample sequenced in a study of cytomegalovirus exposure and HLA in healthy donors. PCR involved 60 Vbeta and 13 Jbeta primers. The method was immunoSEQ multiplex PCR; TCRdb's version includes in-frame clones alone and lacks a portion of them. The table includes around 160,000 clones, around 68% detected once. Sequences were obtained from PBMCs. The receptors were gathered from a woman in her thirties or forties in good health and CMV-seropositive.

The chain couples TRBV27 to TRBJ2-5; 9 positions match TRBD2. This CDR3 contains 16 residues. Germline V gene data show CDR1 as MNHEY and CDR2 as SMNVEV (reference sequence). Unmatched junction bases numbered 8, after V lost 2 bases and J lost 4 bases. In nucleotides, the CDR3 is TGTGCCAGCAGTTTAGGTAGCGGGAGTTTGGGAGAGACCCAGTACTTC. Protein sequence: CASSLGSGSLGETQYF.

The CDR3 nucleotides read TGCGCCAGCAGCCAAGATACAGGTGAAGAGACCCAGTACTTC. Translated, it gives CASSQDTGEETQYF. The gene calls are TRBV4-3 and TRBJ2-5; TRBD1 might be the D (5 bases). The CDR3 spans 14 residues. Germline CDR1 and CDR2: LGHNA and YSLEER. Trimming pared 0 bases from V and 3 bases from J, leaving 8 bases between.

A few counts support this clone. This chain links TRBV28 with TRBJ1-5; 7 bases are a match to TRBD1. The germline CDR1 and CDR2 sequences are MDHEN and SYDVKM. This CDR3 is built from 15 residues. V shed 6 bases, J shed 0 bases, and the junction held 5 bases outside the gene matches. CDR3 protein: CASRWDSDSNQPQHF. For the CDR3, the DNA is TGTGCCAGCAGGTGGGACAGTGATAGCAATCAGCCCCAGCATTTT.